This T cell receptor beta chain was identified in a study of cytomegalovirus exposure and HLA in healthy donors. The CDR3 sequence is 16 residues long. V shed 3 bases, J shed 5 bases, and the junction held 12 bases outside the gene matches. Germline CDR1 SGDLS, CDR2 YYNGEE. With 60 Vbeta and 13 Jbeta primers, the PCR was carried out. The protocol was immunoSEQ multiplex PCR, while the TCRdb copy is restricted to in-frame clones and leaves out a portion. The table lists some 120,000 clones, about three quarters of them singletons, with about 7.9% in the top ten. The study's findings and limits: The authors considered a cluster of highly shared sequence variants likely to be a sequencing artifact.

A note on this clone: The antigen remains unidentified.

The chain joins TRBV9 to TRBJ2-3; 7 bases align to TRBD2. Sequencing was carried out using PBMCs. The sequence was collected from a woman between 35 and 50 years old in good health and CMV-seropositive. The CDR3 DNA sequence: TGTGCCAGCAGCGGGCTTCAAGATGCGGGGGTAGATACGCAGTATTTT. This sequence encodes CASSGLQDAGVDTQYF.